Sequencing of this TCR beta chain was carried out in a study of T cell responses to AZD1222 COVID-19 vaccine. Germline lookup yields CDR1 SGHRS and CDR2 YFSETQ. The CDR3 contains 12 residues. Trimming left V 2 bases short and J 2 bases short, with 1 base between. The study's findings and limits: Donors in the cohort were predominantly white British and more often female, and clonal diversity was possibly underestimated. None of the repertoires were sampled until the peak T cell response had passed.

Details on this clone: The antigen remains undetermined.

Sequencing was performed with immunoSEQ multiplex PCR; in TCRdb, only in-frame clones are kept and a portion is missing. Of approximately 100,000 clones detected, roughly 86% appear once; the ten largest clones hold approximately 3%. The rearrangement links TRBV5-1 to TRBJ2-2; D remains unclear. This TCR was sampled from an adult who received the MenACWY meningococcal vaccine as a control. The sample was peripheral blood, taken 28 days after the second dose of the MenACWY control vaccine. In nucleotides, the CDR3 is TGCGCCAGCAGCTTCAACACCGGGGAGCTGTTTTTT. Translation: CASSFNTGELFF.